This T cell receptor beta chain was observed in a study of T cells expressing NK-cell markers. Study outcomes and limitations: For 5 to 7 donors, the dominant NKG2C+ clonotypes made up about 1.0-8% of their CD8+ T cells.

A word on this clonotype: What it recognizes is unknown.

The CDR3 extends over 14 amino acids. The germline CDR1 and CDR2 sequences are SGHVS and FNYEAQ. Template switching by 5'RACE with UMIs generated the TCR beta cDNA. TCRdb re-called the 5' RACE reads and catalogs CDR3 proteins one per entry, DNA excluded. Its clone listing holds under 600,000 distinct CDR3 sequences. V and J are TRBV7-6 and TRBJ2-3; with no DNA, the TCRdb D assignment of TRBD2 cannot be verified. The specimen sequenced was blood T cells: a sorted CD56 or NKG2C T cell subset, CD4+ or CD8+ T cells, or bulk PBMC T cells (not recorded which). The source of this sequence is a woman between 50 and 59 years old in good health. Here the CDR3 reads CASSPGPFTDTQYF.